This record concerns one T cell receptor beta chain sequence. What it binds is unknown. The sample comes from a study of T cells in localized non-small cell lung cancer. Study-level findings and limits: Only one tumor region was sequenced, so heterogeneity remains possible.

CDR1 is MNHEY, CDR2 SMNVEV, per germline (reference sequence). The CDR3 is made up of 11 amino acids. Between the trimmed V and J ends, which lost 3 bases and 8 bases, there was a span of 6 bases. The table came from immunoSEQ multiplex PCR; TCRdb's copy has only in-frame clones and leaves some out. The data hold around 31,000 clones, with roughly 87% observed a single time. The receptor's source is a woman aged 40-70 years with stage I lung adenocarcinoma. J is TRBJ2-3 and V is TRBV27; D gene ambiguous. The sample in question was peripheral blood, obtained before any cancer treatment. In DNA, the CDR3 is TGTGCCAGCAGTTTTTTGGGTACGCAGTATTTT. Its translation: CASSFLGTQYF.